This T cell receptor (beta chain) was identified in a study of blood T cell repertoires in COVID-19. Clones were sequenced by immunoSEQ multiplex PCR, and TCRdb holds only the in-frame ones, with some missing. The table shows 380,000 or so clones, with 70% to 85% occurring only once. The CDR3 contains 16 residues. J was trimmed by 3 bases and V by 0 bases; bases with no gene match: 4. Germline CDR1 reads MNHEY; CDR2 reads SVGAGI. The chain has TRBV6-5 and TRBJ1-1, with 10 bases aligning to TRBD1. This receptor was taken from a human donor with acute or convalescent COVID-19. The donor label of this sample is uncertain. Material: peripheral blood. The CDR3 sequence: CASSYSGTGAYTEAFF. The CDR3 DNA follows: TGTGCCAGCAGTTACTCGGGGACAGGGGCTTACACTGAAGCTTTCTTT.